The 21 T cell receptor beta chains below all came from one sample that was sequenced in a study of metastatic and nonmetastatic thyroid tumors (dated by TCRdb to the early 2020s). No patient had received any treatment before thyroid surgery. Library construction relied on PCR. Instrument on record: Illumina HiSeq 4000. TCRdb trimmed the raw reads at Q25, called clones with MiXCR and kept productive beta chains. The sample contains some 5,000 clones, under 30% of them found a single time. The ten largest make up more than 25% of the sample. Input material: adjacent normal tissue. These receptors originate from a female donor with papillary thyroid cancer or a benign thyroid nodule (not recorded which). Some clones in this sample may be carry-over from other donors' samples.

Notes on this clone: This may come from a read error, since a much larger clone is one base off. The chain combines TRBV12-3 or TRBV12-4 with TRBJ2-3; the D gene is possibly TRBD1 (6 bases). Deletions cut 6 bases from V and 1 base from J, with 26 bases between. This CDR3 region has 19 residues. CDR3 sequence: CASRSPGHTRLSGTDTQYF. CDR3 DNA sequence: TGTGCCAGCAGATCCCCGGGACACACGCGGTTAAGCGGCACAGATACGCAGTATTTT.

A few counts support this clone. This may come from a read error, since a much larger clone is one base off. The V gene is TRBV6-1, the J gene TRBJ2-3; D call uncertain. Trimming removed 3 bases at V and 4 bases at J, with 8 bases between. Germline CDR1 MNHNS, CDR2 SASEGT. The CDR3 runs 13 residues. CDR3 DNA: TGTGCCAGCAGTGACAGTAGCTCAGATACGCAGTATTTT. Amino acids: CASSDSSSDTQYF.

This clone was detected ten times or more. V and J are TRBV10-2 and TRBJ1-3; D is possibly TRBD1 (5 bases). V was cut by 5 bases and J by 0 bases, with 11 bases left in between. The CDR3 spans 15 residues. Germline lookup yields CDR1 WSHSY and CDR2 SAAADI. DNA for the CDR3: TGCGCCAGCAGTAGTACAGGCCTCTCTGGAAACACCATATATTTT. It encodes CASSSTGLSGNTIYF.

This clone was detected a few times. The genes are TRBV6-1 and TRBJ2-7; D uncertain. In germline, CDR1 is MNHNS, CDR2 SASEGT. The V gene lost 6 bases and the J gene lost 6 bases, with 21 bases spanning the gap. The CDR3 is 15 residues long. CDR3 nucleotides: TGTGCCAGCAGCCAACCGCTTAACCCCTCCCGCGAGCAGTACTTC. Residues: CASSQPLNPSREQYF.

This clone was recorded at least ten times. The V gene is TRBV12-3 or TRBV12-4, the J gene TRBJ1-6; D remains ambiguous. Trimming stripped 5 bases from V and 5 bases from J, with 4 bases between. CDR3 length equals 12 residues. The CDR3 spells CASSLNNSPLHF. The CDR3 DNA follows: TGTGCCAGCAGTCTCAATAATTCACCCCTCCACTTT.

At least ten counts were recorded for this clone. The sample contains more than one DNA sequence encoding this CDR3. CDR3 nucleotide sequence: TGCGCCAGCAGCTTGGCTGGCAGGGACGATTCACCCCTCCACTTT. This sequence encodes CASSLAGRDDSPLHF. The chain employs TRBV5-1 and TRBJ1-6; D is perhaps TRBD1 (5 bases). The CDR3 loop spans 15 amino acids. Germline CDR1 reads SGHRS; CDR2 reads YFSETQ. V lost 0 bases and J 8 bases, leaving 12 bases between the germline ends.

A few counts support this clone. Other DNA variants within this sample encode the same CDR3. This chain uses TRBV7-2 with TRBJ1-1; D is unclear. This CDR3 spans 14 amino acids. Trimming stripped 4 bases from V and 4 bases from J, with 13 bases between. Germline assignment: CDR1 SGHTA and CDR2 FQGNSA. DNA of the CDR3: TGTGCCAGCAGCTCAGATACCGGTATCACTGAAGCTTTCTTT. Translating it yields CASSSDTGITEAFF.

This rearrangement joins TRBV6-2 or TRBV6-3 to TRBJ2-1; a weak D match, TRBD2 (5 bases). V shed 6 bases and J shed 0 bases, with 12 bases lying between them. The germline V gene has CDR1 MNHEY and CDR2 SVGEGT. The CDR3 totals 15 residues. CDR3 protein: CASRFVLVSYNEQFF. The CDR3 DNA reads TGTGCCAGCAGATTCGTACTAGTCTCCTACAATGAGCAGTTCTTC.

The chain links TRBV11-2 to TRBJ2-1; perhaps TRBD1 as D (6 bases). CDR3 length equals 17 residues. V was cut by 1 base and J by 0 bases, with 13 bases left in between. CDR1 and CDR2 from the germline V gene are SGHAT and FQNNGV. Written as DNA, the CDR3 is TGTGCCAGCAGCTTAGTTGGACAGCTCAGCTCCTACAATGAGCAGTTCTTC. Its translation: CASSLVGQLSSYNEQFF.

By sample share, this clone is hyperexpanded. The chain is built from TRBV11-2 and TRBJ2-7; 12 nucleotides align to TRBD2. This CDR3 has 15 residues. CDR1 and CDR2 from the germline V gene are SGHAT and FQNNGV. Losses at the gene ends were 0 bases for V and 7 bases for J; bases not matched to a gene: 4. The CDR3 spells CASSLDPSGRGEQYF. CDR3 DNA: TGTGCCAGCAGCTTAGATCCTAGCGGGAGGGGGGAGCAGTACTTC.

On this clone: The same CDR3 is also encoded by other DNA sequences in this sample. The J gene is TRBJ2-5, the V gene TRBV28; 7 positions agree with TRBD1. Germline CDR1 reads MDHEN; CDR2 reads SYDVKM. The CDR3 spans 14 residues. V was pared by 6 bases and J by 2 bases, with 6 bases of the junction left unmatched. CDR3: CASSSPGQQETQYF. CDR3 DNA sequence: TGTGCCAGCAGCTCACCGGGACAGCAAGAGACCCAGTACTTC.

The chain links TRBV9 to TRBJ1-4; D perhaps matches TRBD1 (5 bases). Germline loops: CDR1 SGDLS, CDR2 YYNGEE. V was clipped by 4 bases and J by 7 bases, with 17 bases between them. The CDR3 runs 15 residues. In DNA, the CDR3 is TGTGCCAGCAGCTACGAGGGGCGCGGGGGTGAAAAACTGTTTTTT. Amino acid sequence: CASSYEGRGGEKLFF.

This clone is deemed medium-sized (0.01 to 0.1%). CDR3 sequence: CSARGTGESTLGNTIYF. As DNA, the CDR3 is TGCAGTGCTAGGGGGACAGGGGAATCGACTCTTGGAAACACCATATATTTT. The genes are TRBV20-1 and TRBJ1-3, with TRBD1 matching 10 bases. Germline loops: CDR1 DFQATT, CDR2 SNEGSKA (reference sequence). The CDR3 is made up of 17 amino acids. J was trimmed by 3 bases and V by 3 bases; bases with no gene match: 11.

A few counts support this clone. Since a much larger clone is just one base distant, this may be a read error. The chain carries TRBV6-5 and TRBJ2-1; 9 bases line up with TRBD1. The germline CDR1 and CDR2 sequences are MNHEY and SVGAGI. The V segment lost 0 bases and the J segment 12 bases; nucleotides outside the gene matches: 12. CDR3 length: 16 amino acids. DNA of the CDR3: TGTGCCAGCAGTTACTCGAAGGACAGGGGAAGGGATGGGCAGTTCTTC. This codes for CASSYSKDRGRDGQFF.

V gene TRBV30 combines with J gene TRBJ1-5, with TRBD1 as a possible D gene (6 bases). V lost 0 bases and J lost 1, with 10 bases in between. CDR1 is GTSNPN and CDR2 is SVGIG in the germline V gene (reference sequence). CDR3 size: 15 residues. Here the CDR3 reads CAWSVSGASNQPQHF. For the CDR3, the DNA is TGTGCCTGGAGTGTATCAGGGGCGAGCAATCAGCCCCAGCATTTT.

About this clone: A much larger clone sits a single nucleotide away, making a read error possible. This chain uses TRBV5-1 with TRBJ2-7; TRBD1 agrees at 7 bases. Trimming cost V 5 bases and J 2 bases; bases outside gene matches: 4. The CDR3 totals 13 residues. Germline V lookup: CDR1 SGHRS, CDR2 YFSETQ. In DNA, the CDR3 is TGCGCCAGCAGATCCCAGGGGGCCTACGAGCAGTACTTC. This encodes CASRSQGAYEQYF.

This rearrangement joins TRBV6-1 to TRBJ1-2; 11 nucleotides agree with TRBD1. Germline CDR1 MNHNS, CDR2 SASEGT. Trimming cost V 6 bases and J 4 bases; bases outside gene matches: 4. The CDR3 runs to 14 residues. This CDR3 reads CASSGQGAIYGYTF. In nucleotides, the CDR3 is TGTGCCAGCAGCGGACAGGGGGCTATCTATGGCTACACCTTC.

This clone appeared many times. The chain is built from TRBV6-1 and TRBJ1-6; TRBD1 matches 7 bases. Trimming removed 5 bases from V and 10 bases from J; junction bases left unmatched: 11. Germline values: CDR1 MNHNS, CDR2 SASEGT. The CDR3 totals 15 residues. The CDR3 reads CASSRKTGLESPLHF. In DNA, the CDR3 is TGTGCCAGCAGTCGAAAGACAGGGCTGGAATCACCCCTCCACTTT.

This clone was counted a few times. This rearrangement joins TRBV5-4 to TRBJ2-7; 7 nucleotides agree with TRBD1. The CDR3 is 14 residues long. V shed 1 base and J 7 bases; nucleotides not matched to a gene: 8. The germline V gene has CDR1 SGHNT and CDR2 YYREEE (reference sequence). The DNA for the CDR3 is TGTGCCAGCAGCTTGAAGGGGGCGGCGGAAGAGCAGTACTTC. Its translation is CASSLKGAAEEQYF.

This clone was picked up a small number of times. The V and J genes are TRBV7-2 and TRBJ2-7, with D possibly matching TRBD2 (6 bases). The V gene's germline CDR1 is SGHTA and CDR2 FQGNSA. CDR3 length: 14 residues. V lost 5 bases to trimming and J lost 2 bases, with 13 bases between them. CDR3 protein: CASSQLAATYEQYF. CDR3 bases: TGTGCCAGCAGCCAATTAGCGGCAACCTACGAGCAGTACTTC.

Written as DNA, the CDR3 is TGTGCCAGCAGTTTCGGCAGCAAAAACATTCAGTACTTC. Protein product: CASSFGSKNIQYF. The V call is TRBV27, the J call TRBJ2-4; no clear D gene. There are 13 residues in the CDR3. Trimming removed 3 bases from V and 3 bases from J, with 6 bases in between. CDR1 MNHEY and CDR2 SMNVEV come from the germline V gene (reference sequence).